One sample yielded the 23 T cell receptor beta chains listed below, sequenced in a study of TIL therapy for anti-PD-1-resistant metastatic lung cancer. This was the immunoSEQ v3 assay. Here immunoSEQ multiplex PCR was the method, and the copy in TCRdb shows in-frame clones only, minus some. The sample gives around 59,000 clones, approximately 69% of which show up once; approximately 7% is in the top ten. Sample time point: pre-treatment sample, taken before nivolumab and TIL therapy. The input for sequencing was blood, taken at baseline. These receptors all come from a person aged 25-85 years with non-small cell lung cancer.

This clone has only one observation. The chain recombines TRBV5-1 with TRBJ1-1; D call uncertain. CDR1 and CDR2 from the germline V gene are SGHRS and YFSETQ. CDR3 length: 13 residues. The V end was cut by 4 bases, the J end by 1 base, with 8 bases between. The CDR3 loop reads CASSPLQNTEAFF. The DNA for the CDR3 is TGCGCCAGCAGCCCCCTTCAGAACACTGAAGCTTTCTTT.

The genes are TRBV5-6 and TRBJ1-2, with a tentative D call TRBD1 (6 bases). CDR3 length: 13 amino acids. Looked up from germline, CDR1 is SGHDT and CDR2 is YYEEEE. The V and J ends lost 5 bases and 2 bases respectively, with 10 bases between them. For the CDR3, the DNA is TGTGCCAGCAGTCAGGACAGAAACTATGGCTACACCTTC. It specifies CASSQDRNYGYTF. Based on the CDR3 plus reference TRBV5-6 and TRBJ1-2, the full variable domain is DAGVTQSPTHLIKTRGQQVTLRCSPKSGHDTVSWYQQALGQGPQFIFQYYEEEERQRGNFPDRFSGHQFPNYSSELNVNALLLGDSALYLCASSQDRNYGYTFGSGTRLTVV.

The gene calls are TRBV11-3 and TRBJ2-1; D might be TRBD2 (5 bases). Between the trimmed V and J ends, which lost 5 bases and 6 bases, there was a span of 14 bases. The CDR3 sequence is 14 residues long. Per the germline V gene, CDR1 is SGHNT and CDR2 is YENEEA. The CDR3 here is CASSPLGVVNEQFF. CDR3 DNA: TGTGCCAGCAGCCCACTCGGGGTGGTCAATGAGCAGTTCTTC.

V usage is TRBV19 and J usage is TRBJ1-5; 7 nucleotides match TRBD1. J gave up 3 bases and V 8 bases, and 4 bases lay outside the gene matches. The CDR3 extends over 13 amino acids. Germline values: CDR1 LNHDA, CDR2 SQIVND (reference sequence). The CDR3: CASYRGTNQPQHF. The CDR3 DNA reads as TGTGCCAGTTACAGGGGCACCAATCAGCCCCAGCATTTT.

V is TRBV20-1 and J is TRBJ2-7; D could derive from TRBD1 or TRBD2 (5 bases each). The CDR3 is 11 amino acids. With 6 bases removed from V and 3 bases from J, the gap between germline ends came to 9 bases. Germline V gives CDR1 DFQATT, CDR2 SNEGSKA (reference sequence). DNA of the CDR3: TGCAGTGCAGGGGAGTTCTACGAGCAGTACTTC. This encodes CSAGEFYEQYF.

The V call is TRBV16, the J call TRBJ2-7; TRBD2 matches 8 bases. Germline trimming cut 4 bases from V and 3 bases from J; bases unmatched to any gene: 8. This CDR3 comprises 15 residues. From germline, CDR1 is KGHSY and CDR2 FQNENV. This CDR3 is CASSLWAGGFYEQYF. In nucleotides, the CDR3 is TGTGCCAGCAGCCTCTGGGCGGGAGGATTCTACGAGCAGTACTTC. Combining the CDR3 with reference TRBV16 and TRBJ2-7 gives the whole variable domain GEEVAQTPKHLVRGEGQKAKLYCAPIKGHSYVFWYQQVLKNEFKFLISFQNENVFDETGMPKERFSAKCLPNSPCSLEIQATKLEDSAVYFCASSLWAGGFYEQYFGPGTRLTVT.

V is TRBV5-6 and J is TRBJ2-5; D tentatively reads TRBD1 or TRBD2 (6 bases each). Germline V lookup: CDR1 SGHDT, CDR2 YYEEEE. The CDR3 runs 14 residues. V lost 2 bases and J lost 5, with 13 bases in between. CDR3 protein: CASSFTGGFETQYF. The DNA for the CDR3 is TGTGCCAGCAGCTTTACCGGGGGCTTTGAGACCCAGTACTTC. Filled out from reference TRBV5-6 and TRBJ2-5, the complete variable domain reads DAGVTQSPTHLIKTRGQQVTLRCSPKSGHDTVSWYQQALGQGPQFIFQYYEEEERQRGNFPDRFSGHQFPNYSSELNVNALLLGDSALYLCASSFTGGFETQYFGPGTRLLVL.

Details on this clone: The sample has other DNA sequences that encode this CDR3 too. The chain is built from TRBV28 and TRBJ2-5, with TRBD1 matching 8 bases. Per germline, CDR1 MDHEN and CDR2 SYDVKM. V shed 4 bases and J 5 bases; nucleotides not matched to a gene: 9. The CDR3 length is 15 residues. The CDR3 DNA sequence: TGTGCCAGCAGTTCCCCTGGACAGGGAACGGAGACCCAGTACTTC. Protein: CASSSPGQGTETQYF. Looking up the rest from reference TRBV28 and TRBJ2-5 gives the full variable domain: DVKVTQSSRYLVKRTGEKVFLECVQDMDHENMFWYRQDPGLGLRLIYFSYDVKMKEKGDIPEGYSVSREKKERFSLILESASTNQTSMYLCASSSPGQGTETQYFGPGTRLLVL.

This clone turned up a few times. V and J are TRBV10-3 and TRBJ1-2, with D unclear. The germline gives CDR1 ENHRY, CDR2 SYGVKD. V was pared by 2 bases and J by 7 bases, with 5 bases between. CDR3 length: 11 amino acids. The DNA for the CDR3 is TGTGCCATCAGTGAGGGTGGTGGCTACACCTTC. It encodes CAISEGGGYTF.

This sequence joins TRBV10-1 and TRBJ2-7; D may be TRBD2 (6 bases). Germline values: CDR1 WNHNN, CDR2 SYGVQD (reference sequence). The V gene lost 3 bases and the J gene lost 2 bases, with 11 bases spanning the gap. The CDR3 length is 14 residues. The CDR3 DNA is TGCGCCAGCAGTGACCGCGGGAATCCCTACGAGCAGTACTTC. Translated: CASSDRGNPYEQYF.

The V and J genes are TRBV25-1 and TRBJ2-7, with TRBD1 matching over 10 bases. The length of the CDR3 is 14 residues. In germline, CDR1 is MGHDK, CDR2 SYGVNS. Unmatched junction bases numbered 7, after V lost 6 bases and J lost 5 bases. The DNA for the CDR3 is TGTGCCAGCAGGGGTGACAGGGGGCCCAACGAGCAGTACTTC. As protein: CASRGDRGPNEQYF.

The rearrangement links TRBV5-6 to TRBJ2-7, with D possibly matching TRBD2 (6 bases). This CDR3 is 16 amino acids long. V lost 4 bases and J lost 2, with 19 bases in between. CDR1 and CDR2 (germline): SGHDT, YYEEEE. CDR3 residues: CASSGGRAGTTYEQYF. CDR3 bases: TGTGCCAGCAGCGGGGGACGCGCGGGGACCACCTACGAGCAGTACTTC.

This clone was found a few times. The V gene is TRBV5-4, the J gene TRBJ1-3; perhaps TRBD1 as D (5 bases). Germline values: CDR1 SGHNT, CDR2 YYREEE (reference sequence). V was clipped by 4 bases and J by 3 bases, with 11 bases between them. CDR3 length: 14 amino acids. The CDR3 DNA follows: TGTGCCAGCAGCCGTCGGGACGGTGGAAACACCATATATTTT. Its translation is CASSRRDGGNTIYF.

The chain combines TRBV18 with TRBJ1-1; D perhaps matches TRBD1 (6 bases). The CDR3 has 14 residues. V was pared by 5 bases and J by 1 base, with 11 bases between. Germline CDR1 and CDR2: KGHSH and LQKENI. The CDR3 DNA reads as TGTGCCAGCTCATCTGACAGGAAGAACACTGAAGCTTTCTTT. This encodes CASSSDRKNTEAFF. Based on the CDR3 plus reference TRBV18 and TRBJ1-1, the full variable domain is NAGVMQNPRHLVRRRGQEARLRCSPMKGHSHVYWYRQLPEEGLKFMVYLQKENIIDESGMPKERFSAEFPKEGPSILRIQQVVRGDSAAYFCASSSDRKNTEAFFGQGTRLTVV.

This chain connects TRBV5-5 to TRBJ1-2; D is ambiguous. The CDR3 is 12 amino acids. The V end lost 4 bases, the J end lost 2 bases, and 6 bases lay between the germline ends. Germline CDR1 reads SGHKS; CDR2 reads YYEKEE (reference sequence). CDR3 protein: CASSQENYGYTF. In DNA form, the CDR3 reads TGTGCCAGCAGCCAGGAGAACTATGGCTACACCTTC.

V usage is TRBV5-4 and J usage is TRBJ2-7; D ambiguous. In germline, CDR1 is SGHNT, CDR2 YYREEE (reference sequence). This CDR3 spans 14 amino acids. Trimming took 4 bases from V and 3 from J, leaving 14 bases between them. CDR3 loop: CASSGRTDDYEQYF. CDR3 DNA: TGTGCCAGCAGCGGGCGGACGGACGACTACGAGCAGTACTTC.

This clone appeared a few times. The V and J genes are TRBV18 and TRBJ2-1; D remains ambiguous. Germline V gene data show CDR1 as KGHSH and CDR2 as LQKENI. Deletions cut 3 bases from V and 1 base from J, with 4 bases between. The CDR3 spans 13 residues. The CDR3 sequence is CASSPPSYNEQFF. The CDR3 coding sequence is TGTGCCAGCTCACCTCCGTCCTACAATGAGCAGTTCTTC.

The chain recombines TRBV15 with TRBJ2-7; 9 nucleotides match TRBD2. Looked up from germline, CDR1 is LNHNV and CDR2 is YYDKDF (reference sequence). V shed 1 base and J 6 bases; nucleotides not matched to a gene: 10. CDR3 length: 16 residues. CDR3 residues: CATSRVGLAGEREQYF. The CDR3 nucleotides read TGTGCCACCAGCAGAGTCGGCTTAGCGGGAGAACGCGAGCAGTACTTC.

The V gene is TRBV2, the J gene TRBJ2-2, with D perhaps matching TRBD2 (5 bases). CDR1 and CDR2 (germline): SNHLY, FYNNEI. The CDR3 extends over 14 amino acids. V lost 6 bases, J lost 5 bases, and 13 bases lay in between. CDR3 nucleotides: TGTGCCAGCAGCCAGACTACCTATACCGGGGAGCTGTTTTTT. Translation gives CASSQTTYTGELFF.

The chain is built from TRBV5-3 and TRBJ1-1; a possible D gene is TRBD1 (5 bases). TRBV5-3 is sorted into the ORF group, with uncertain function. The germline V and J ends were trimmed by 4 bases and 0 bases, with 13 bases remaining between them. The CDR3 extends over 15 amino acids. Here the CDR3 DNA reads TGTGCCAGAAGCCCGGGGGGTAGCATGAACACTGAAGCTTTCTTT. This encodes CARSPGGSMNTEAFF.

V usage is TRBV30 and J usage is TRBJ2-7, with D possibly matching TRBD2 (5 bases). Germline lookup yields CDR1 GTSNPN and CDR2 SVGIG (reference sequence). V lost 0 bases and J lost 4, with 7 bases in between. The length of the CDR3 is 12 residues. The CDR3 protein is CAWSVLGYEQYF. DNA of the CDR3: TGTGCCTGGAGTGTACTAGGGTACGAGCAGTACTTC.

The chain couples TRBV10-2 to TRBJ2-3; D may be TRBD1 or TRBD2 (6 bases each). CDR1 and CDR2 (germline): WSHSY, SAAADI. V lost 6 bases and J 8 bases, leaving 15 bases between the germline ends. This CDR3 contains 13 residues. CDR3 protein: CASRFGGEATQYF. The CDR3 DNA sequence: TGCGCCAGCAGGTTCGGGGGCGAGGCTACGCAGTATTTT.

The genes are TRBV5-1 and TRBJ1-1, with D uncertain. Trimming stripped 1 base from V and 3 bases from J, with 10 bases between. From germline, CDR1 is SGHRS and CDR2 YFSETQ. The CDR3 totals 14 residues. The CDR3 reads CASSLLASDTEAFF. The CDR3 coding sequence is TGCGCCAGCAGCTTGCTCGCCTCGGACACTGAAGCTTTCTTT. The whole variable domain, filled in from reference TRBV5-1 and TRBJ1-1, reads KAGVTQTPRYLIKTRGQQVTLSCSPISGHRSVSWYQQTPGQGLQFLFEYFSETQRNKGNFPGRFSGRQFSNSRSEMNVSTLELGDSALYLCASSLLASDTEAFFGQGTRLTVV.